A single sample gave rise to the 9 T cell receptor beta chains below, sequenced in a study of T cell repertoires and HLA-DP antigens. These receptors have no identified antigens. Profiling relied on immunoSEQ multiplex PCR, and the TCRdb table lists in-frame clones only, not all of them. There are approximately 110,000 clones in the sample; over 90% occur only once, and approximately 0.29% lies in the top ten. Sequencing was carried out using CD4+ T cells from PBMCs. The receptors shown here come from a woman in her late teens or twenties in good health and CMV-seronegative.

This clone was picked up a small number of times. This chain links TRBV27 with TRBJ1-2; D uncertain. The CDR3 has 13 amino acids. V was pared by 5 bases and J by 5 bases, with 12 bases between. Germline CDR1 is MNHEY and CDR2 is SMNVEV (reference sequence). Here the CDR3 DNA reads TGTGCCAGCAGTACAAATCCGTCGTATGGCTACACCTTC. Translating it yields CASSTNPSYGYTF.

J is TRBJ2-7 and V is TRBV10-3, with TRBD1 matching over 8 bases. Germline CDR1 and CDR2: ENHRY and SYGVKD. The V segment lost 2 bases and the J segment 2 bases; nucleotides outside the gene matches: 5. This CDR3 has 15 amino acids. The CDR3 region has the DNA TGTGCCATCAGTGAGGGGGACAGGAGTACCTACGAGCAGTACTTC. Protein sequence: CAISEGDRSTYEQYF.

The gene calls are TRBV19 and TRBJ1-2; 9 bases agree with TRBD1. The CDR3 sequence is 13 residues long. CDR1 is LNHDA, CDR2 SQIVND, per germline (reference sequence). V dropped 5 bases and J dropped 6; count of bases not matched to a gene: 4. CDR3 in amino acids: CASSFRDRDGYTF. The CDR3 coding sequence is TGTGCCAGTAGTTTCCGGGACAGGGATGGCTACACCTTC.

V and J are TRBV11-2 and TRBJ2-5; the match to TRBD1 covers 9 bases. Germline V lookup: CDR1 SGHAT, CDR2 FQNNGV. V shed 3 bases and J 4 bases; nucleotides not matched to a gene: 6. The CDR3 covers 15 residues. This chain's CDR3 is CASSFGTGWGETQYF. The CDR3, as DNA: TGTGCCAGCAGCTTCGGGACAGGGTGGGGAGAGACCCAGTACTTC.

The chain recombines TRBV7-3 with TRBJ2-1; D is possibly TRBD1 (5 bases). The ends were cut back, 4 bases at V and 9 bases at J, with 16 bases in the middle. The CDR3 length is 14 residues. In germline, CDR1 is SGHTA, CDR2 FQGTGA. DNA for the CDR3: TGTGCCAGCAGCTCAGACAGCTCAACGATTGAGCAGTTCTTC. It encodes CASSSDSSTIEQFF.

This chain connects TRBV2 to TRBJ1-2; D gene ambiguous. Germline CDR1 and CDR2: SNHLY and FYNNEI. This CDR3 has 12 residues. V was shortened by 6 bases and J by 1 base, with 6 bases between the two germline ends. CDR3 sequence reads: CASRTVNYGYTF. DNA of the CDR3: TGTGCCAGCAGGACGGTTAACTATGGCTACACCTTC.

The J gene is TRBJ2-1, the V gene TRBV5-1; 11 bases map to TRBD2. This CDR3 is 15 amino acids long. V was clipped by 3 bases and J by 7 bases; unmatched bases: 6. Germline V CDR1 and CDR2: SGHRS, YFSETQ. CDR3 sequence reads: CASSWGASGGNEQFF. The CDR3 DNA sequence: TGCGCCAGCAGCTGGGGAGCTAGCGGGGGGAATGAGCAGTTCTTC.

The gene calls are TRBV28 and TRBJ2-7, with TRBD2 matching 7 bases. The CDR3 covers 16 residues. The germline V gene encodes CDR1 MDHEN and CDR2 SYDVKM. V lost 5 bases and J lost 6; bases outside the gene matches: 16. CDR3 nucleotides: TGTGCCAGCAGTCCCTCCTGGGGGGGTTCGACGTTCGAGCAGTACTTC. Residues: CASSPSWGGSTFEQYF.

The rearrangement uses TRBV4-1 and TRBJ2-1; the match to TRBD2 covers 8 bases. The CDR3 sequence is 19 residues long. In germline, CDR1 is MGHRA, CDR2 YSYEKL. V lost 4 bases, J lost 6 bases, and 20 bases stayed unmatched. The chain's CDR3 is CASSRRFFSLAGGVNEQFF. CDR3 DNA sequence: TGCGCCAGCAGCCGTCGATTTTTTTCTCTGGCGGGAGGAGTCAATGAGCAGTTCTTC.